The clone carrying this T cell receptor (beta chain) was counted between two and nine times. Looked up from germline, CDR1 is DFQATT and CDR2 is SNEGSKA (reference sequence). The CDR3 length is 15 residues. Trimming cost V 0 bases and J 0 bases, with 12 bases left between them. These data come from a study of post-analysis software for immune sequencing data. cDNA libraries of TCR beta carried unique molecular identifiers. TCRdb called the PCR reads again in MiXCR, with one record for every CDR3 protein. This table has about 160,000 distinct CDR3 sequences, around 34% appearing once. The V and J genes are TRBV20-1 and TRBJ2-7; perhaps TRBD2 as D (6 bases). This specimen consisted of blood, obtained after autologous hematopoietic stem cell transplantation. The sequence was obtained from a girl between 10 and 17 years old with multiple sclerosis. In DNA, the CDR3 is TGCAGTGCTAGAGACGAGGACTACACCTCCTACGAGCAGTACTTC. It is translated as CSARDEDYTSYEQYF.